A single sample gave rise to the 26 T cell receptor beta chains below, sequenced in a study of tumor-infiltrating lymphocytes in localized non-small cell lung cancer. Using immunoSEQ multiplex PCR, the repertoire was profiled, and TCRdb retains in-frame clones only, with some absent. The sample has more than 9,000 clones, around 60% seen once; the top ten hold around a tenth. Material: lung tumor tissue. These TCRs come from a human donor with non-small cell lung cancer.

This clone was counted only a few times. The CDR3 nucleotides read TGTGCCACCAGTCAGGGGGGTACCTACGAGCAGTACTTC. Protein product: CATSQGGTYEQYF. V and J are TRBV15 and TRBJ2-7; possible D gene TRBD1, 7 bases. CDR3 length: 13 amino acids. Trimming removed 6 bases from V and 2 bases from J, with 11 bases in between. Germline CDR1 and CDR2: LNHNV and YYDKDF (reference sequence).

This clone has just a few counts. This chain's CDR3 is CASSLDGGSTEAFF. CDR3 DNA: TGCGCCAGCAGCTTGGACGGAGGGTCCACTGAAGCTTTCTTT. The chain carries TRBV5-1 and TRBJ1-1; D uncertain. CDR1 and CDR2 (germline): SGHRS, YFSETQ. This CDR3 spans 14 amino acids. Trimming pared 0 bases from V and 4 bases from J, leaving 10 bases between. The variable domain in full, with the rest retrieved from reference TRBV5-1 and TRBJ1-1, is KAGVTQTPRYLIKTRGQQVTLSCSPISGHRSVSWYQQTPGQGLQFLFEYFSETQRNKGNFPGRFSGRQFSNSRSEMNVSTLELGDSALYLCASSLDGGSTEAFFGQGTRLTVV.

V usage is TRBV4-3 and J usage is TRBJ2-1, with TRBD2 matching over 10 bases. The CDR3 is 16 residues long. Germline V gene sequence: CDR1 LGHNA, CDR2 YSLEER. With 0 bases clipped from V and 7 bases from J, the junction kept 6 bases outside the gene matches. CDR3 DNA sequence: TGCGCCAGCAGCCAAGATTCGACTAGCGGGCCGAATGAGCAGTTCTTC. Translation: CASSQDSTSGPNEQFF.

This chain's CDR3 is CASSPSRDLPHEWAQYF. The CDR3 nucleotides read TGTGCCAGCTCACCCAGTCGGGACCTCCCTCATGAGTGGGCCCAGTACTTC. This rearrangement joins TRBV18 to TRBJ2-5; tentatively, D is TRBD1 or TRBD2 (5 bases each). This CDR3 region has 17 residues. The germline V and J ends were trimmed by 3 bases and 9 bases, with 26 bases remaining between them. Germline CDR1 and CDR2: KGHSH and LQKENI.

The chain combines TRBV19 with TRBJ2-7; D is ambiguous. This CDR3 spans 13 amino acids. V lost 4 bases to trimming and J lost 3 bases, with 10 bases between them. The germline V gene has CDR1 LNHDA and CDR2 SQIVND (reference sequence). The CDR3: CASSSQKGYEQYF. In nucleotides, the CDR3 is TGTGCCAGTAGTAGCCAAAAGGGCTACGAGCAGTACTTC. Full variable domain (missing parts from reference TRBV19 and TRBJ2-7): DGGITQSPKYLFRKEGQNVTLSCEQNLNHDAMYWYRQDPGQGLRLIYYSQIVNDFQKGDIAEGYSVSREKKESFPLTVTSAQKNPTAFYLCASSSQKGYEQYFGPGTRLTVT.

The rearrangement links TRBV7-2 to TRBJ1-5; tentative D call: TRBD1 (6 bases). The germline gives CDR1 SGHTA, CDR2 FQGNSA. The CDR3 sequence is 13 residues long. Trimming took off 5 bases at V and 4 bases at J, with 9 bases between the two ends. DNA of the CDR3: TGTGCCAGCAGCCTCAGGGGTAATCAGCCCCAGCATTTT. Translated, it gives CASSLRGNQPQHF.

The chain carries TRBV6-5 and TRBJ2-5, with a tentative D call TRBD2 (6 bases). Germline CDR1 MNHEY, CDR2 SVGAGI. The V gene lost 6 bases and the J gene lost 1 base, with 15 bases spanning the gap. The CDR3 sequence is 15 residues long. The DNA for the CDR3 is TGTGCCAGCAGGAGAGCTCCGGGACTCCAAGAGACCCAGTACTTC. This codes for CASRRAPGLQETQYF.

The chain uses TRBV4-3 and TRBJ1-2; a possible D gene is TRBD1 (5 bases). The CDR3 runs 14 residues. Trimming cost V 7 bases and J 5 bases, with 17 bases left between them. CDR1 LGHNA and CDR2 YSLEER come from the germline V gene. CDR3: CASTPGRQDYGYTF. The CDR3 bases are TGCGCCAGCACCCCGGGACGGCAAGATTATGGCTACACCTTC.

V usage is TRBV27 and J usage is TRBJ1-2; the D is unclear. The CDR3 loop spans 16 amino acids. V dropped 0 bases and J dropped 5 bases, with 16 bases sitting between them. CDR1 is MNHEY and CDR2 is SMNVEV in the germline V gene (reference sequence). CDR3: CASSLSYQSSLYGYTF. The CDR3 DNA sequence: TGTGCCAGCAGTTTATCGTACCAATCCAGCCTATATGGCTACACCTTC.

The chain uses TRBV25-1 and TRBJ2-1; 7 bases match TRBD2. With 2 bases clipped from V and 8 bases from J, the junction kept 3 bases outside the gene matches. The CDR3 consists of 13 residues. The germline gives CDR1 MGHDK, CDR2 SYGVNS. The CDR3 sequence is CASSEGLGDEQFF. CDR3 nucleotides: TGTGCCAGCAGTGAAGGACTAGGAGATGAGCAGTTCTTC.

This rearrangement joins TRBV9 to TRBJ1-5; TRBD1 might be the D (6 bases). CDR3 length: 13 residues. The germline V gene encodes CDR1 SGDLS and CDR2 YYNGEE. V lost 5 bases, J lost 7 bases, and 13 bases lay in between. CDR3 amino acids: CASSAGGGQPQHF. CDR3 nucleotides: TGTGCCAGCAGTGCCGGGGGCGGGCAGCCCCAGCATTTT. The complete variable domain, with remaining parts taken from reference TRBV9 and TRBJ1-5, reads DSGVTQTPKHLITATGQRVTLRCSPRSGDLSVYWYQQSLDQGLQFLIQYYNGEERAKGNILERFSAQQFPDLHSELNLSSLELGDSALYFCASSAGGGQPQHFGDGTRLSIL.

The rearrangement joins TRBV18 to TRBJ1-6, with D tentatively TRBD1 (5 bases). Germline V gene lookup returns CDR1 KGHSH and CDR2 LQKENI. V shed 3 bases and J shed 7 bases, with 16 bases lying between them. There are 16 residues in the CDR3. The CDR3 region is CASSPERDGANSPLHF. DNA of the CDR3: TGTGCCAGCTCACCGGAAAGGGACGGAGCAAATTCACCCCTCCACTTT.

This clone was recorded only once. This sequence joins TRBV7-9 and TRBJ2-7; 9 bases fit TRBD1. V lost 5 bases, J lost 2 bases, and 7 bases stayed unmatched. This CDR3 has 15 amino acids. The germline gives CDR1 SEHNR, CDR2 FQNEAQ (reference sequence). The DNA for the CDR3 is TGTGCCAGCAGCCAGCGGACAGGGGTCACCTACGAGCAGTACTTC. This encodes CASSQRTGVTYEQYF.

This chain connects TRBV18 to TRBJ2-6; 9 bases fit TRBD1. Per the germline V gene, CDR1 is KGHSH and CDR2 is LQKENI. V was pared by 3 bases and J by 4 bases, with 4 bases of the junction left unmatched. This CDR3 comprises 16 residues. DNA for the CDR3: TGTGCCAGCTCACCGGGACAGGGTATGGGGGCCAACGTCCTGACTTTC. Protein: CASSPGQGMGANVLTF.

This CDR3 reads CASSPGQGLYMNTEAFF. DNA for the CDR3: TGTGCCAGCAGTCCAGGACAGGGGTTGTATATGAACACTGAAGCTTTCTTT. The chain is built from TRBV27 and TRBJ1-1, with 9 bases that match TRBD1. CDR1 is MNHEY and CDR2 is SMNVEV in the germline V gene (reference sequence). The J segment lost 0 bases and the V segment lost 5 bases, leaving 10 bases of the junction unmatched. CDR3 length equals 17 residues.

This sequence joins TRBV19 and TRBJ1-5; TRBD1 is a possible D gene (6 bases). The CDR3 contains 14 residues. V was clipped by 6 bases and J by 1 base, with 10 bases between them. The germline V gene has CDR1 LNHDA and CDR2 SQIVND (reference sequence). The CDR3 reads CASSLQGSNQPQHF. The DNA of the CDR3 is TGTGCCAGTAGCCTACAGGGAAGCAATCAGCCCCAGCATTTT. The full variable domain, completed using reference TRBV19 and TRBJ1-5, is DGGITQSPKYLFRKEGQNVTLSCEQNLNHDAMYWYRQDPGQGLRLIYYSQIVNDFQKGDIAEGYSVSREKKESFPLTVTSAQKNPTAFYLCASSLQGSNQPQHFGDGTRLSIL.

This clone is medium-sized (0.01 to 0.1%). V usage is TRBV7-8 and J usage is TRBJ2-1, with D hard to call. The V gene's germline CDR1 is SGHVS and CDR2 FQNEAQ. This CDR3 region has 15 residues. V was trimmed by 1 base and J by 3 bases, leaving 10 bases between them. This chain's CDR3 is CASSLVYGFYNEQFF. CDR3 bases: TGTGCCAGCAGCTTAGTGTACGGGTTCTACAATGAGCAGTTCTTC.

The chain joins TRBV5-8 to TRBJ1-2; 8 positions agree with TRBD1. Per the germline V gene, CDR1 is SGHTS and CDR2 is YDEGEE. With 5 bases clipped from V and 7 bases from J, the junction kept 13 bases outside the gene matches. The CDR3 contains 15 residues. The CDR3 DNA sequence: TGTGCCAGCAGACATGAACTCCAGGGGGCGTCTGGCTACACCTTC. It encodes CASRHELQGASGYTF.

The genes are TRBV11-2 and TRBJ1-2; D unclear. This CDR3 comprises 14 residues. Germline CDR1 reads SGHAT; CDR2 reads FQNNGV. V shed 2 bases and J shed 4 bases, with 11 bases lying between them. The CDR3 DNA follows: TGTGCCAGCAGCTTAAGGGAATCCCTCTATGGCTACACCTTC. Translation gives CASSLRESLYGYTF.

V gene TRBV5-4 combines with J gene TRBJ2-3, with 8 bases fitting TRBD2. Unmatched junction bases numbered 4, after V lost 2 bases and J lost 5 bases. Germline CDR1 SGHNT, CDR2 YYREEE (reference sequence). The CDR3 contains 14 residues. In nucleotides, the CDR3 is TGTGCCAGCAGCTTTAATAGCGGGGAAGATACGCAGTATTTT. It codes for CASSFNSGEDTQYF.

V and J are TRBV7-9 and TRBJ1-1; maybe TRBD1 (5 bases). CDR3 length: 15 amino acids. Germline V gene lookup returns CDR1 SEHNR and CDR2 FQNEAQ (reference sequence). V was pared by 3 bases and J by 0 bases, with 11 bases between. This chain's CDR3 is CASSFQGRMNTEAFF. The CDR3 region has the DNA TGTGCCAGCAGCTTTCAGGGACGCATGAACACTGAAGCTTTCTTT.

The CDR3 sequence: CASSHSVSGGTEAFF. Here the CDR3 DNA reads TGCGCCAGCAGCCATTCGGTTTCAGGGGGCACTGAAGCTTTCTTT. V usage is TRBV4-3 and J usage is TRBJ1-1, with 7 bases identical to TRBD1. The CDR3 runs 15 residues. The J segment lost 4 bases and the V segment lost 3 bases, leaving 8 bases of the junction unmatched. In germline, CDR1 is LGHNA, CDR2 YSLEER.

The CDR3 region is CSGAGASGRKTDTQYF. The CDR3 coding sequence is TGCAGCGGAGCGGGGGCTAGCGGGAGGAAGACAGATACGCAGTATTTT. The chain is built from TRBV29-1 and TRBJ2-3; 11 bases line up with TRBD2. The CDR3 contains 16 residues. The germline V gene has CDR1 SQVTM and CDR2 ANQGSEA. V trimming: 7 bases; J trimming: 3 bases; junction bases outside the gene matches: 12.

The chain uses TRBV7-2 and TRBJ2-7; TRBD2 is a possible D gene (6 bases). The CDR3 has 16 residues. V dropped 5 bases and J dropped 13 bases, with 30 bases sitting between them. Germline V lookup: CDR1 SGHTA, CDR2 FQGNSA. CDR3 DNA: TGTGCCAGCAGCCCGCACCAAAGGTTGGAGGGCCCCCTGCAATACTTC. It codes for CASSPHQRLEGPLQYF.

Only one count was recorded for this clone. In the same sample, other DNA sequences code for this CDR3. The chain employs TRBV6-5 and TRBJ2-5; 7 nucleotides align to TRBD2. V lost 10 bases to trimming and J lost 4 bases; unmatched junction nucleotides: 6. The CDR3 spans 12 residues. Germline assignment: CDR1 MNHEY and CDR2 SVGAGI. CDR3 DNA: TGTGCCACCGGAACGGGAGGAGAGACCCAGTACTTC. Amino acid sequence: CATGTGGETQYF.

This chain connects TRBV6-6 to TRBJ2-2; maybe TRBD2 (7 bases). The germline V gene encodes CDR1 MNHNY and CDR2 SVGAGI (reference sequence). V was pared by 7 bases and J by 6 bases, with 21 bases between. The length of the CDR3 is 16 residues. The CDR3 loop is CASMLEGGLGAGELFF. In nucleotides, the CDR3 is TGTGCCAGCATGCTAGAGGGGGGGCTCGGCGCCGGGGAGCTGTTTTTT.